This T cell receptor (beta chain) was recorded in a study of T-cell reconstitution after alpha-beta-depleted transplantation in children. The V gene end was trimmed by 4 bases and the J gene end by 6 bases; junction bases not matched to a gene: 6. The CDR3 is made up of 14 amino acids. Looked up from germline, CDR1 is LGHDT and CDR2 is YNNKEL (reference sequence). Unique molecular identifiers were used to barcode this TCRbeta library. One entry per CDR3 protein, called by TCRdb with MiXCR from the PCR reads. The sample shows more than 150,000 distinct CDR3 sequences, about 6.8% of them seen only once. This clonotype has only a few counts.

The source is a human donor who donated a stem cell graft to a child with Wiskott-Aldrich syndrome. This chain uses TRBV3-1 with TRBJ1-5, with TRBD1 identical over 7 bases. The sample here was PBMCs from the stem cell graft donor, taken from the stem cell graft. CDR3 region: CASSPTSGGQPQHF. The CDR3 DNA follows: TGTGCCAGCAGCCCAACTTCAGGGGGTCAGCCCCAGCATTTT.